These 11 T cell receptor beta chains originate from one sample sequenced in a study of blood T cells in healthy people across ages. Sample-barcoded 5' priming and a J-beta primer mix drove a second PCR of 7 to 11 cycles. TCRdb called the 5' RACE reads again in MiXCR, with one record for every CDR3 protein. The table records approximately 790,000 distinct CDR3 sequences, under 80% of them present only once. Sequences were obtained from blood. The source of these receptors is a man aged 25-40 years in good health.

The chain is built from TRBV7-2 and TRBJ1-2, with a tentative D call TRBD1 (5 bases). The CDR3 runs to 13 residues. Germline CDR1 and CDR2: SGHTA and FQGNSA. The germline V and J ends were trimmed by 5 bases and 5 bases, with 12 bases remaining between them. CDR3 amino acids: CASSPNGGYGYTF. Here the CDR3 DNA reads TGTGCCAGCAGCCCGAATGGGGGGTATGGCTACACCTTC.

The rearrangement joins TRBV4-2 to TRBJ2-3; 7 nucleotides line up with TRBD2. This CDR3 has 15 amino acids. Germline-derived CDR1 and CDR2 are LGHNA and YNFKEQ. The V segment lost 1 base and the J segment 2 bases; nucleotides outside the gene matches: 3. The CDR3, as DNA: TGTGCCAGCAGCCAAGGACTAGCCAACACAGATACGCAGTATTTT. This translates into CASSQGLANTDTQYF.

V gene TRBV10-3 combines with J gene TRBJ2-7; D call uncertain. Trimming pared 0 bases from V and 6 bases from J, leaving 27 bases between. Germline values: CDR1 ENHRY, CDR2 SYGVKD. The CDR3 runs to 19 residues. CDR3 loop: CAISESIPSTEFRVGEQYF. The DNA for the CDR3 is TGTGCCATCAGTGAGTCTATCCCCTCTACAGAGTTTAGGGTTGGCGAGCAGTACTTC.

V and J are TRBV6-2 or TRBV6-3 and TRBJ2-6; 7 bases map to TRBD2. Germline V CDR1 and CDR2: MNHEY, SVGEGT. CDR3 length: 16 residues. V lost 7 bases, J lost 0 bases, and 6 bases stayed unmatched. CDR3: CASMYGGISGANVLTF. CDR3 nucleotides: TGTGCCAGCATGTACGGGGGGATCTCTGGGGCCAACGTCCTGACTTTC.

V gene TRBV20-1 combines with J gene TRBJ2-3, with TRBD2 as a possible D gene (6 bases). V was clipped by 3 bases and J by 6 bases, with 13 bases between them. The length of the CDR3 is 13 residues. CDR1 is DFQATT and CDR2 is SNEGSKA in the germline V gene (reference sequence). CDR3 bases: TGCAGTGCTAGTCTGGAGGGGCCGGATACGCAGTATTTT. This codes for CSASLEGPDTQYF.

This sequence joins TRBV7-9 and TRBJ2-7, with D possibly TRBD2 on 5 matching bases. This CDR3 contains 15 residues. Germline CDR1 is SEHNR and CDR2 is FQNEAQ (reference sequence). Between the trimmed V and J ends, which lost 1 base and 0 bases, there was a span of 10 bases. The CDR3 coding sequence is TGTGCCAGCAGCTTAGAGGGAGCCTACTCCTACGAGCAGTACTTC. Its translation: CASSLEGAYSYEQYF.

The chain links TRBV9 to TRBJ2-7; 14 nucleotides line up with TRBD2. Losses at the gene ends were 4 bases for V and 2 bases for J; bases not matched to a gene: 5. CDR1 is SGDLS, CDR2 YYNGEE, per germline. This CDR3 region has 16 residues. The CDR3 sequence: CASSSGLAGGAYEQYF. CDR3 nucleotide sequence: TGTGCCAGCAGCTCTGGACTAGCGGGGGGCGCCTACGAGCAGTACTTC.

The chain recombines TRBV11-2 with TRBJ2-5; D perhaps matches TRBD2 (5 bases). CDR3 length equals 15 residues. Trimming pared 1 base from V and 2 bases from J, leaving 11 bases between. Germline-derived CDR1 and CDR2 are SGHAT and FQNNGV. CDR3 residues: CASSLARRTQETQYF. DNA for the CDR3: TGTGCCAGCAGCTTAGCCAGGCGGACTCAAGAGACCCAGTACTTC.

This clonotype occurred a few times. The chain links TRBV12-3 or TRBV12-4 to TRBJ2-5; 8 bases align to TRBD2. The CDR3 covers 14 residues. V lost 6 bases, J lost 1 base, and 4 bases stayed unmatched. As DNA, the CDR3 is TGTGCCAGCAGACCGAGCGGGGGCCAAGAGACCCAGTACTTC. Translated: CASRPSGGQETQYF.

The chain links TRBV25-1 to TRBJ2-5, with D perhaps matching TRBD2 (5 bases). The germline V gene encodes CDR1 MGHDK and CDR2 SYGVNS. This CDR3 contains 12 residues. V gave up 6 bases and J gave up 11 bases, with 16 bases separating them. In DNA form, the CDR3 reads TGTGCCAGCAGGGAAAGGGCTGGGGAGCAGTACTTC. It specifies CASRERAGEQYF. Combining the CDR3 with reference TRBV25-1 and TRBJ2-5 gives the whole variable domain EADIYQTPRYLVIGTGKKITLECSQTMGHDKMYWYQQDPGMELHLIHYSYGVNSTEKGDLSSESTVSRIRTEHFPLTLESARPSHTSQYLCASRERAGEQYFGPGTRLLVL.

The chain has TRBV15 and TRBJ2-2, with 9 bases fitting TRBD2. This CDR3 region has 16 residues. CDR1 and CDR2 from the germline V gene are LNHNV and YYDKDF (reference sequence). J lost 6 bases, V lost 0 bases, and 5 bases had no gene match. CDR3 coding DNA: TGTGCCACCAGCAGAGAGAGGGCTAGCGGGGCCGGGGAGCTGTTTTTT. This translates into CATSRERASGAGELFF.